These T cell receptor beta chains were read from a single sample in a study of cytomegalovirus exposure and HLA in healthy donors. The assay was immunoSEQ multiplex PCR, and TCRdb's table has in-frame clones only and misses some. The sample consists of 110,000 or so clones, roughly 70% of them appearing once. Sequencing was done on a sample of PBMCs. Source of these receptors: a woman between 65 and 79 years old in good health and CMV-seropositive. Each CDR3 is given with its conserved first and last residue. D genes are given only for firm matches. Size tells how often a clone was seen (once, few, many) or the class of an expanded clone, and some rows leave it out.

TRBJ2-1 | TRBV5-1 | TRBD2 | once | TGCGCCAGCAGCTCGCCACTAGCGGGGGGTCCCTACAATGAGCAGTTCTTC | CASSSPLAGGPYNEQFF
TRBJ1-6 | TRBV5-8 | . | . | TGTGCCAGCAGCTCCGGGACTAATAATTCACCCCTCCACTTT | CASSSGTNNSPLHF
TRBJ2-2 | TRBV7-9 | . | . | TGTGCCAGCAGGAGCCAGGGGTCCGGGGAGCTGTTTTTT | CASRSQGSGELFF
TRBJ2-5 | TRBV5-4 | . | . | TGTGCCAGCAGCTTTCCCGGCGGGGGCCACCAAGAGACCCAGTACTTC | CASSFPGGGHQETQYF
TRBJ2-7 | TRBV7-9 | . | . | TGTGCCAGCAGCTTAGAACAGGGCTACTACGAGCAGTACTTC | CASSLEQGYYEQYF
TRBJ1-1 | TRBV15 | . | . | TGTGCCACCAGCAGAGGAACAGGGTCCGTTTTGGACACTGAAGCTTTCTTT | CATSRGTGSVLDTEAFF
TRBJ2-7 | TRBV7-9 | TRBD2 | few | TGTGCCAGCAGCTTAGTGCGGGGGATCCACGAGCAGTACTTC | CASSLVRGIHEQYF
TRBJ1-5 | TRBV6-5 | . | . | TGTGCCAGCAGGCCGGTGAGCAATCAGCCCCAGCATTTT | CASRPVSNQPQHF
TRBJ1-2 | TRBV5-6 | . | . | TGTGCCAGCAGCCCTAACTTCCAATATGGCTACACCTTC | CASSPNFQYGYTF
TRBJ2-3 | TRBV10-3 | . | . | TGTGCCATCAGGAGGGCAGATACGCAGTATTTT | CAIRRADTQYF
TRBJ2-1 | TRBV4-2 | TRBD2 | . | TGTGCCAGCAGCCCAGTCCCGGGACTAGCAGGGGATGAGCAGTTCTTC | CASSPVPGLAGDEQFF
TRBJ2-2 | TRBV30 | . | . | TGTGCCGCTTCCGGGACTTTTAACACCGGGGAGCTGTTTTTT | CAASGTFNTGELFF
TRBJ2-7 | TRBV14 | TRBD1 | . | TGTGCCAGCAGCCAAGATCCGGGACAGGGGGCCTTCGAGCAGTACTTC | CASSQDPGQGAFEQYF
TRBJ2-7 | TRBV7-7 | TRBD2 | . | TGTGCCAGCAGCTTAAATCCGGGAGGTGGCGAGCAGTACTTC | CASSLNPGGGEQYF
TRBJ2-3 | TRBV7-9 | TRBD1 | . | TGTGCCAGCAGCGCCCGGGACAGGCTCACAGATACGCAGTATTTT | CASSARDRLTDTQYF
TRBJ1-4 | TRBV7-9 | TRBD1 | . | TGTGCCAGCAGCGGGACAGGGGGTTCTAATGAAAAACTGTTTTTT | CASSGTGGSNEKLFF
TRBJ2-3 | TRBV14 | TRBD2 | . | TGTGCCAGCAGCCCATTGGGACTAGCGGGAGATACGCAGTATTTT | CASSPLGLAGDTQYF
TRBJ1-1 | TRBV4-1 | . | . | TGCGCCAGCAGCCAAGGATGGGGCAGGGAGGTGGGGGGCACTGAAGCTTTCTTT | CASSQGWGREVGGTEAFF
TRBJ1-2 | TRBV2 | TRBD1 | . | TGTGCCAGCAGTGGACAGGGTGTGAGCTACACCTTC | CASSGQGVSYTF
TRBJ2-7 | TRBV6-1 | . | . | TGTGCCAGCAGTGAACGGGGGTCCGAGCAGTACTTC | CASSERGSEQYF
TRBJ2-7 | TRBV6-5 | . | . | TGTGCCAGCAGTTCTAACCGGTACGAGCAGTACTTC | CASSSNRYEQYF
TRBJ2-2 | TRBV10-3 | . | . | TGTGCCACTCGGGGGAGCTACACCGGGGAGCTGTTTTTT | CATRGSYTGELFF
TRBJ1-2 | TRBV5-1 | . | . | TGCGCCAGCAAAAATATGGGGGAGGGTGAAGGTGGCTACACCTTC | CASKNMGEGEGGYTF
TRBJ1-1 | TRBV6-5 | TRBD1 | few | TGTGCCAGCAGTAGAACAGGGGACACTGAAGCTTTCTTT | CASSRTGDTEAFF
TRBJ1-2 | TRBV6-5 | . | . | TGTGCCAGCAGTTACACAGGGCAGAGCTATGGCTACACCTTC | CASSYTGQSYGYTF
TRBJ2-1 | TRBV5-8 | TRBD1 | . | TGTGCCAGCAGCATCGACAGGGGTTTCGCGGTGGAGCAGTTCTTC | CASSIDRGFAVEQFF
TRBJ1-2 | TRBV2 | . | . | TGTGCCAGCAGTGCGGAAGAGGTGGGTGGCTACACCTTC | CASSAEEVGGYTF
TRBJ2-7 | TRBV10-1 | TRBD1 | . | TGCGCCAGCGGGGGACAGCCCTACGGAGAGCAGTACTTC | CASGGQPYGEQYF
TRBJ2-5 | TRBV13 | TRBD2 | . | TGTGCCAGCAGCCGCGGGGGGCCCCAAGAGACCCAGTACTTC | CASSRGGPQETQYF
TRBJ2-2 | TRBV7-9 | . | . | TGTGCCAGCAGATACGGCTCCGGGACACCGAACACCGGGGAGCTGTTTTTT | CASRYGSGTPNTGELFF
TRBJ2-2 | TRBV30 | . | . | TGTGCCTGGAATCGCGGTACACTGAACACCGGGGAGCTGTTTTTT | CAWNRGTLNTGELFF
TRBJ2-3 | TRBV10-3 | . | . | TGTGCCATCAGTAACCACCTCACTAGCACAGATACGCAGTATTTT | CAISNHLTSTDTQYF
TRBJ1-5 | TRBV27 | TRBD1 | . | TGTGCCAGCAGTTTAGGCAGTCCAGGGGGTCAGCCCCAGCATTTT | CASSLGSPGGQPQHF
TRBJ2-3 | TRBV14 | TRBD2 | . | TGTGCCAGCAGCCAAGCCCTACTAGCGGGGGGGCCACTTACGCAGTATTTT | CASSQALLAGGPLTQYF
TRBJ1-2 | TRBV6-6 | . | many | TGTGCCAGCAGATCGGACATCTATGGCTACACCTTC | CASRSDIYGYTF
TRBJ1-4 | TRBV6-5 | . | few | TGTGCCAGCAGTTACGGCGACGGGGGATCTAATGAAAAACTGTTTTTT | CASSYGDGGSNEKLFF
TRBJ1-2 | TRBV30 | . | . | TGTGCCTGGAGTGTAGCGGGCTTCTGGGGCTATGGCTACACCTTC | CAWSVAGFWGYGYTF
TRBJ1-1 | TRBV2 | TRBD1 | . | TGTGCCAGCAGCCCCGACAGGGTGGATACTGAAGCTTTCTTT | CASSPDRVDTEAFF
TRBJ1-4 | TRBV5-1 | TRBD1 | once | TGCGCCAGCAGCTTAGGCGGGACAGGGGCTGAAAAACTGTTTTTT | CASSLGGTGAEKLFF